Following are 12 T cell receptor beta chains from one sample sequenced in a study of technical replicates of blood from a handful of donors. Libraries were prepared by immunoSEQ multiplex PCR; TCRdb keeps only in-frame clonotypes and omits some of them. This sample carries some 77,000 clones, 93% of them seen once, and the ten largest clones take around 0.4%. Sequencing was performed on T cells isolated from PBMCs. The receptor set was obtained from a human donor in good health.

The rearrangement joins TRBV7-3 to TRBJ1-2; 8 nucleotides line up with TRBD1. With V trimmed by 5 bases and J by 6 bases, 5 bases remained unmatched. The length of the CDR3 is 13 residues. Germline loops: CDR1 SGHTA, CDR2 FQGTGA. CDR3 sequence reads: CASSGTGRDGYTF. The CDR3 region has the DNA TGTGCCAGCAGCGGGACAGGAAGAGATGGCTACACCTTC.

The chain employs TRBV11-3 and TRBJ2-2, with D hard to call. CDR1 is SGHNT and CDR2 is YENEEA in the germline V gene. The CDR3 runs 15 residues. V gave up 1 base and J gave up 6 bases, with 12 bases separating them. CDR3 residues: CASSLGVVSSGELFF. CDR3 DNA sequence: TGTGCCAGCAGCTTAGGTGTCGTCTCCTCCGGGGAGCTGTTTTTT. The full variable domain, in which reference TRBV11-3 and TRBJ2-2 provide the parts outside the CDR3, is EAGVVQSPRYKIIEKKQPVAFWCNPISGHNTLYWYLQNLGQGPELLIRYENEEAVDDSQLPKDRFSAERLKGVDSTLKIQPAELGDSAVYLCASSLGVVSSGELFFGEGSRLTVL.

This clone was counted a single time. The CDR3 protein is CASQAGPDYGYTF. The CDR3 DNA sequence: TGTGCCTCCCAGGCGGGGCCTGACTATGGCTACACCTTC. V and J are TRBV10-3 and TRBJ1-2; TRBD1 is a possible D gene (5 bases). V lost 11 bases and J 3 bases, leaving 16 bases between the germline ends. Per germline, CDR1 ENHRY and CDR2 SYGVKD. The CDR3 is 13 residues long.

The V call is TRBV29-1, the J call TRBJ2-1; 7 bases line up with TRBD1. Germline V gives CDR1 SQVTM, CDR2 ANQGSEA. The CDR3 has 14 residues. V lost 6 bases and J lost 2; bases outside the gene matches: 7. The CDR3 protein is CSVPTGTTYNEQFF. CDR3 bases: TGCAGCGTGCCGACAGGGACCACCTACAATGAGCAGTTCTTC.

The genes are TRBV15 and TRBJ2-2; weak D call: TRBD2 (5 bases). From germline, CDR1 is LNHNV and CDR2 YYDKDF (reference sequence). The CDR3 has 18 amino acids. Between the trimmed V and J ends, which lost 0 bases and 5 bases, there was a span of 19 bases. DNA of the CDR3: TGTGCCACCAGCAGAGATGAGATCTTTCCGAGGGTGACCGGGGAGCTGTTTTTT. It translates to CATSRDEIFPRVTGELFF.

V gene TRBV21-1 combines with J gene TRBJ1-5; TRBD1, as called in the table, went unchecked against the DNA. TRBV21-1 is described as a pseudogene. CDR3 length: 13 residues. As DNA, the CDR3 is TGTGCCAGCAGCAAACAAAGCAATCAGCCCCAGCATTTT. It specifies CASSKQSNQPQHF.

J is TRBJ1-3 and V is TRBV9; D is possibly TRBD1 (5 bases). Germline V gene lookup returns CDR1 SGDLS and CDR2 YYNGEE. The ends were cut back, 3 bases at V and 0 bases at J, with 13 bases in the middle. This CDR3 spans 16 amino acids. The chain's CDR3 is CASSAGDSYSGNTIYF. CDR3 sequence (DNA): TGTGCCAGCAGCGCCGGAGACAGTTACTCTGGAAACACCATATATTTT.

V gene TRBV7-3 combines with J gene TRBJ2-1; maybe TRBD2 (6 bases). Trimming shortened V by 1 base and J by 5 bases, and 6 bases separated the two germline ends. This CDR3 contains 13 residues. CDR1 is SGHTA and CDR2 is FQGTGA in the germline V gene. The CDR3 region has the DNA TGTGCCAGCAGCTTAAGGGGGGACAATGAGCAGTTCTTC. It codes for CASSLRGDNEQFF.

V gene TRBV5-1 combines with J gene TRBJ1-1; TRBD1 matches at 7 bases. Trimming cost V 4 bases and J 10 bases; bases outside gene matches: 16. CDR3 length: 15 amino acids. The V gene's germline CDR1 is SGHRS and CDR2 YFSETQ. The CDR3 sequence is CASSLQGGGSSSAFF. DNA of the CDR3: TGCGCCAGCAGCCTCCAAGGAGGGGGCTCCTCCTCAGCTTTCTTT.

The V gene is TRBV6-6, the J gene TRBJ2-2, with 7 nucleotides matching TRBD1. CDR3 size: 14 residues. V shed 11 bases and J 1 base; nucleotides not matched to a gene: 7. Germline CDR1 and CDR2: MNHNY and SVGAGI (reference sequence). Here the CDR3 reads CAAERTGNTGELFF. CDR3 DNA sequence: TGTGCCGCAGAGCGGACAGGGAACACCGGGGAGCTGTTTTTT.

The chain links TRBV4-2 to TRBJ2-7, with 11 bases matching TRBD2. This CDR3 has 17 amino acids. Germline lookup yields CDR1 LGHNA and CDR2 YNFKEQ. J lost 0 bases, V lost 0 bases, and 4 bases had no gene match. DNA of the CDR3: TGTGCCAGCAGCCAAGATCGACTAGCGGGGAGCTCCTACGAGCAGTACTTC. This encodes CASSQDRLAGSSYEQYF.

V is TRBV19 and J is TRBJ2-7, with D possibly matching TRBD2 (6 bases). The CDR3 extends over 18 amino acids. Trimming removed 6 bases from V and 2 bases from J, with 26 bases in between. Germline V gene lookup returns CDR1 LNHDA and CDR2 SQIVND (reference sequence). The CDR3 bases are TGTGCCAGTAGCCCCGGGGCGGGACCTAGTCCTCTCACCTACGAGCAGTACTTC. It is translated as CASSPGAGPSPLTYEQYF. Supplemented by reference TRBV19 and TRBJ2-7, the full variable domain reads DGGITQSPKYLFRKEGQNVTLSCEQNLNHDAMYWYRQDPGQGLRLIYYSQIVNDFQKGDIAEGYSVSREKKESFPLTVTSAQKNPTAFYLCASSPGAGPSPLTYEQYFGPGTRLTVT.